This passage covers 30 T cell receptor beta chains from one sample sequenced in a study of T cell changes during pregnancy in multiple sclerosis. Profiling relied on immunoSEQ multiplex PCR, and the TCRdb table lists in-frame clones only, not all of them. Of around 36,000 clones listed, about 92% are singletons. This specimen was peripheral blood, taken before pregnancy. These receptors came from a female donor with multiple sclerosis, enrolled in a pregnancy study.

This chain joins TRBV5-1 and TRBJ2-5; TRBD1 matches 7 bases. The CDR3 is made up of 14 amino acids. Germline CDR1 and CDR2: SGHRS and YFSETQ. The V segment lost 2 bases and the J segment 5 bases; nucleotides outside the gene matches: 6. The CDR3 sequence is CASSFTGALETQYF. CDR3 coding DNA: TGCGCCAGCAGCTTCACAGGGGCACTCGAGACCCAGTACTTC.

CDR3: CASSPGQGASGANVLTF. The CDR3 DNA sequence: TGTGCCAGCAGCCCTGGACAGGGGGCGTCTGGGGCCAACGTCCTGACTTTC. The J gene is TRBJ2-6, the V gene TRBV7-3; 11 bases align to TRBD1. The CDR3 consists of 17 residues. Germline CDR1 is SGHTA and CDR2 is FQGTGA. The J segment lost 1 base and the V segment lost 5 bases, leaving 4 bases of the junction unmatched.

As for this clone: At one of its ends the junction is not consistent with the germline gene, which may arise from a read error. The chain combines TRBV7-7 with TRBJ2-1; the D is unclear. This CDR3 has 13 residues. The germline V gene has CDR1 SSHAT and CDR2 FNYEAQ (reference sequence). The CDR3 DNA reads TGTGCTAGCAGCTTTTTGGGCAGCCAAGAGCAGTTCTTC. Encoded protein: CASSFLGSQEQFF.

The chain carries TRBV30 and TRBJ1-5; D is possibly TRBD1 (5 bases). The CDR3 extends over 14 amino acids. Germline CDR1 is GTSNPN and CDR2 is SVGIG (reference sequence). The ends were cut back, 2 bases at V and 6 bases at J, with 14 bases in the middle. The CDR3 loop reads CAWSLRGGGQPQHF. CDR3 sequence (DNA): TGTGCCTGGAGTTTGCGTGGGGGGGGTCAGCCCCAGCATTTT.

In nucleotides, the CDR3 is TGTGCCTGGAGTGACGGACAGGGGGCGGTTAAAAAACTGTTTTTT. It codes for CAWSDGQGAVKKLFF. The rearrangement uses TRBV30 and TRBJ1-4; TRBD1 matches 11 bases. This CDR3 region has 15 residues. J gave up 9 bases and V 1 base, and 7 bases lay outside the gene matches. The germline CDR1 and CDR2 sequences are GTSNPN and SVGIG (reference sequence). Complete variable domain (other parts from reference TRBV30 and TRBJ1-4): SQTIHQWPATLVQPVGSPLSLECTVEGTSNPNLYWYRQAAGRGLQLLFYSVGIGQISSEVPQNLSASRPQDRQFILSSKKLLLSDSGFYLCAWSDGQGAVKKLFFGSGTQLSVL.

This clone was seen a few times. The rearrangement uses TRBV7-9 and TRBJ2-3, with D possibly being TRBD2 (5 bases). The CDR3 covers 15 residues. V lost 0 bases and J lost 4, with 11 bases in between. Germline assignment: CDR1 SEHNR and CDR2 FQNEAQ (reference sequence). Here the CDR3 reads CASSLAGVTADTQYF. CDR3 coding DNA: TGTGCCAGCAGCTTAGCGGGAGTGACGGCAGATACGCAGTATTTT. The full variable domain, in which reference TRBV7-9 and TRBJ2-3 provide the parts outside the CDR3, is DTGVSQNPRHKITKRGQNVTFRCDPISEHNRLYWYRQTLGQGPEFLTYFQNEAQLEKSRLLSDRFSAERPKGSFSTLEIQRTEQGDSAMYLCASSLAGVTADTQYFGPGTRLTVL.

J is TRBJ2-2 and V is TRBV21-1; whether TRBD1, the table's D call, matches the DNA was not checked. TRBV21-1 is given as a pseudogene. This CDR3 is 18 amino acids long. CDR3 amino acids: CASSPTSSRTATGGELFF. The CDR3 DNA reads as TGTGCCAGCAGCCCAACTTCCTCCCGGACAGCAACAGGTGGGGAGCTGTTTTTT.

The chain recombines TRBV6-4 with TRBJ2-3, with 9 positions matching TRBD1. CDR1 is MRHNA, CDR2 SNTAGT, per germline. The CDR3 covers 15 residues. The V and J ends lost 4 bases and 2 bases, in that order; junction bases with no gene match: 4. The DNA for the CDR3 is TGTGCCAGCAGTGGCGGACAGGGGCACACAGATACGCAGTATTTT. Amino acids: CASSGGQGHTDTQYF.

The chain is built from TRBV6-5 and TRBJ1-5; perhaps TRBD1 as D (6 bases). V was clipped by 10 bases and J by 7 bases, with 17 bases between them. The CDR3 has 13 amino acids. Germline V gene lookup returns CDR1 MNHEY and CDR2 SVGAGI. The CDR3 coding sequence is TGTGCCACCGCCGCGGGGGCGAGCCAGCCCCAGCATTTT. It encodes CATAAGASQPQHF.

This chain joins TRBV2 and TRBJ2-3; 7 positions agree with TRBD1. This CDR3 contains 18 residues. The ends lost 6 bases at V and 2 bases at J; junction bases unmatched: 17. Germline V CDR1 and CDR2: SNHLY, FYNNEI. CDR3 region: CASRLPLMDRRDTDTQYF. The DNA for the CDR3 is TGTGCCAGCAGGCTGCCTCTCATGGACAGGAGAGACACAGATACGCAGTATTTT.

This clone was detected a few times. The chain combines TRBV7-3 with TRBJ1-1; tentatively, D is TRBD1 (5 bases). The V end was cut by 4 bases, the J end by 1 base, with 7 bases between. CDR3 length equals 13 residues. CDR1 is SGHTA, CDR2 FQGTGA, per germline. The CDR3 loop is CASSSGQNTEAFF. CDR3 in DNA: TGTGCCAGCAGCTCCGGACAGAACACTGAAGCTTTCTTT.

The CDR3 here is CASSLAGGYGTTTNEKLFF. The CDR3 DNA follows: TGTGCCAGCAGCTTGGCCGGTGGGTATGGGACAACAACTAATGAAAAACTGTTTTTT. This rearrangement joins TRBV5-4 to TRBJ1-4; the D gene is possibly TRBD1 (6 bases). Germline CDR1 reads SGHNT; CDR2 reads YYREEE (reference sequence). V lost 0 bases, J lost 0 bases, and 18 bases lay in between. The CDR3 has 19 residues.

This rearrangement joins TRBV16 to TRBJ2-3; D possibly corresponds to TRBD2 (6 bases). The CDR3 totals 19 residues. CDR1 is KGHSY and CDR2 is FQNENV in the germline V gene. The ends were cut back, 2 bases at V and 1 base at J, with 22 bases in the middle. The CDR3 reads CASSQGYLAETNRTDTQYF. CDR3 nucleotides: TGTGCCAGCAGCCAAGGATACTTAGCGGAAACAAACCGCACAGATACGCAGTATTTT.

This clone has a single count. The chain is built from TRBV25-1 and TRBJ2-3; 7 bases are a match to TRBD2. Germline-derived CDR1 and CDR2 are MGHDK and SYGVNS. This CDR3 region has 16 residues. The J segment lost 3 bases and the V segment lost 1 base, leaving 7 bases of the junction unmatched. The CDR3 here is CASSESTSEVTDTQYF. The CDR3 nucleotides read TGTGCCAGCAGTGAATCAACTAGCGAGGTGACAGATACGCAGTATTTT. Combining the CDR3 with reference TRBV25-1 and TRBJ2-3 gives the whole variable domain EADIYQTPRYLVIGTGKKITLECSQTMGHDKMYWYQQDPGMELHLIHYSYGVNSTEKGDLSSESTVSRIRTEHFPLTLESARPSHTSQYLCASSESTSEVTDTQYFGPGTRLTVL.

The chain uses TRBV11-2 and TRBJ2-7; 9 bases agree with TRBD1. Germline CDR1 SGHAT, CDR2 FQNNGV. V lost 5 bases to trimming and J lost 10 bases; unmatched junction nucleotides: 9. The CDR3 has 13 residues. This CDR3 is CASSNIRDRVQYF. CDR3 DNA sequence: TGTGCCAGCAGCAACATACGGGACAGGGTTCAGTACTTC. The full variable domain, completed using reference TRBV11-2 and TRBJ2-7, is EAGVAQSPRYKIIEKRQSVAFWCNPISGHATLYWYQQILGQGPKLLIQFQNNGVVDDSQLPKDRFSAERLKGVDSTLKIQPAKLEDSAVYLCASSNIRDRVQYFGPGTRLTVT.

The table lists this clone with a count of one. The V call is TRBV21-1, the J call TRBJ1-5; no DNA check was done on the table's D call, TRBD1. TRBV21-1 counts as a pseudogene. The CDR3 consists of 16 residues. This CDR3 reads CASSRPTGASNQPQHF. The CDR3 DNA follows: TGTGCCAGCAGCAGACCCACAGGGGCTAGCAATCAGCCCCAGCATTTT.

Here the CDR3 reads CASSGPGFDGANVLTF. DNA of the CDR3: TGTGCCTCCTCCGGCCCAGGGTTCGACGGGGCCAACGTCCTGACTTTC. The chain recombines TRBV19 with TRBJ2-6; tentative D call: TRBD1 (5 bases). The CDR3 runs 16 residues. Trimming removed 11 bases at V and 4 bases at J, with 21 bases between. Germline CDR1 reads LNHDA; CDR2 reads SQIVND (reference sequence).

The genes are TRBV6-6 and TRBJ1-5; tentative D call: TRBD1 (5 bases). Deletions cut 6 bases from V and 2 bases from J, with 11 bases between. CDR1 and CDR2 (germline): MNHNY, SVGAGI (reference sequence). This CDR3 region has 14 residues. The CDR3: CASRQAGGNQPQHF. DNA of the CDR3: TGTGCCAGCAGGCAGGCGGGGGGCAATCAGCCCCAGCATTTT.

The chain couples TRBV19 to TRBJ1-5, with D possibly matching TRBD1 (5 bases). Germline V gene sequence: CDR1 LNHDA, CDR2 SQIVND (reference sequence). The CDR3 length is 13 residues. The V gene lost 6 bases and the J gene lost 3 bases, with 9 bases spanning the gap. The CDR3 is CASSPGINQPQHF. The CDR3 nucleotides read TGTGCCAGTAGCCCAGGGATCAATCAGCCCCAGCATTTT.

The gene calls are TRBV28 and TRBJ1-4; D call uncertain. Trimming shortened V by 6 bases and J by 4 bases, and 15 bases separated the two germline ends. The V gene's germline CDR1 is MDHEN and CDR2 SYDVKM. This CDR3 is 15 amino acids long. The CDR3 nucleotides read TGTGCCAGCAGCCGTGCCACAGCCTTTAATGAAAAACTGTTTTTT. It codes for CASSRATAFNEKLFF.

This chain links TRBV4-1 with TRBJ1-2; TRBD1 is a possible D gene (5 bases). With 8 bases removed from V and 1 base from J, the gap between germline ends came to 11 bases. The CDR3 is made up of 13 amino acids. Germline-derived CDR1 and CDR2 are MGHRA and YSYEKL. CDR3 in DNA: TGCGCCAGCGAAGGCCAGGGTAACTATGGCTACACCTTC. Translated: CASEGQGNYGYTF.

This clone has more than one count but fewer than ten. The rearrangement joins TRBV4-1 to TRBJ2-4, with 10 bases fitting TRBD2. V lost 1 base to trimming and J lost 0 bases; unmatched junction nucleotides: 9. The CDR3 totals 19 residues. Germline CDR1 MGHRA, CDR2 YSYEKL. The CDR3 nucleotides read TGCGCCAGCAGCCAAGCGGAGACTAGCGGGTCTGTAGCCAAAAACATTCAGTACTTC. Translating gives CASSQAETSGSVAKNIQYF.

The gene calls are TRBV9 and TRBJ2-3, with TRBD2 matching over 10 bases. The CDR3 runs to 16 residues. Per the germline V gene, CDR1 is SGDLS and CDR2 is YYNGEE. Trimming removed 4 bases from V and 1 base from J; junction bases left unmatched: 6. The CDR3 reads CASSPRTSGRTDTQYF. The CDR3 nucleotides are TGTGCCAGCAGCCCGAGGACTAGCGGACGCACAGATACGCAGTATTTT.

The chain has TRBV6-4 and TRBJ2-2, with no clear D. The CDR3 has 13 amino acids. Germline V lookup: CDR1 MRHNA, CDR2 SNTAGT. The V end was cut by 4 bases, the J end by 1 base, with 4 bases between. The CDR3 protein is CASSAGNTGELFF. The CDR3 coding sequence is TGTGCCAGCAGTGCCGGGAACACCGGGGAGCTGTTTTTT.

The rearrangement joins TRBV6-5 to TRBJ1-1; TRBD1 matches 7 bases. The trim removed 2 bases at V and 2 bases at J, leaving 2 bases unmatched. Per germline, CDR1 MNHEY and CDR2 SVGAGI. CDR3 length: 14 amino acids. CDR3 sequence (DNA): TGTGCCAGCAGTTACCGGGACAGAAACACTGAAGCTTTCTTT. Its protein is CASSYRDRNTEAFF.

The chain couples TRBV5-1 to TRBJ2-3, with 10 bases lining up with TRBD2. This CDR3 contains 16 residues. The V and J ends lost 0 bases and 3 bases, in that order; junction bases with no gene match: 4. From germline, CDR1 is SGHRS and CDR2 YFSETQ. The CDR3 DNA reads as TGCGCCAGCAGCTTGGGACTAGCGGGCGCTACAGATACGCAGTATTTT. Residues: CASSLGLAGATDTQYF.

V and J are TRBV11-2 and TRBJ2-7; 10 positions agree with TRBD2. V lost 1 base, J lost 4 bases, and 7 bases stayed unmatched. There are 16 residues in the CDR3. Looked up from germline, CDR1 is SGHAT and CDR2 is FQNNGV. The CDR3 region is CASSLVLGTSEYEQYF. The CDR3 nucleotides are TGTGCCAGCAGCTTAGTCTTGGGGACTAGCGAGTACGAGCAGTACTTC. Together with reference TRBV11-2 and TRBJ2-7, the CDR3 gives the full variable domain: EAGVAQSPRYKIIEKRQSVAFWCNPISGHATLYWYQQILGQGPKLLIQFQNNGVVDDSQLPKDRFSAERLKGVDSTLKIQPAKLEDSAVYLCASSLVLGTSEYEQYFGPGTRLTVT.

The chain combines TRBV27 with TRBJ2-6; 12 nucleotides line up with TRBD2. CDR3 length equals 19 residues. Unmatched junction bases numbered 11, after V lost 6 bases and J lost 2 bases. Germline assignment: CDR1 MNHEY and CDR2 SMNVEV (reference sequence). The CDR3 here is CASSRTRLAGVAGANVLTF. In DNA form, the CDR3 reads TGTGCCAGCAGCCGGACCCGACTAGCGGGAGTTGCTGGGGCCAACGTCCTGACTTTC.

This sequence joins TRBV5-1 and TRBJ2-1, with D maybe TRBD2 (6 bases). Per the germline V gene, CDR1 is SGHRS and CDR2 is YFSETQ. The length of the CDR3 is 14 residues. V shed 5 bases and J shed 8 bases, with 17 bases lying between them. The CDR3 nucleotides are TGCGCCAGCAGTCTTTGGGGGGATCACGATGAGCAGTTCTTC. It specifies CASSLWGDHDEQFF.

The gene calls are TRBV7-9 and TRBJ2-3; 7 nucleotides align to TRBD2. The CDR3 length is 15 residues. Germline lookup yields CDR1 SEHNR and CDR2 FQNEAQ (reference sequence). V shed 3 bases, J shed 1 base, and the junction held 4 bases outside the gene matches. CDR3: CASSFREARTDTQYF. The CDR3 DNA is TGTGCCAGCAGCTTCCGGGAGGCTCGCACAGATACGCAGTATTTT. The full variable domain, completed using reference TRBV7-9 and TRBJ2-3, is DTGVSQNPRHKITKRGQNVTFRCDPISEHNRLYWYRQTLGQGPEFLTYFQNEAQLEKSRLLSDRFSAERPKGSFSTLEIQRTEQGDSAMYLCASSFREARTDTQYFGPGTRLTVL.